The 22 T cell receptor beta chains below were found in one sample sequenced in a study of blood T cell repertoires in COVID-19. The protocol was immunoSEQ multiplex PCR, while the TCRdb copy is restricted to in-frame clones and leaves out a portion. The sample lists more than 100,000 clones, less than 75% occurring once. The sequencing input was peripheral blood. The source of these receptors is a human donor with acute or convalescent COVID-19. The donor label of this sample is uncertain.

The chain employs TRBV18 and TRBJ2-3; perhaps TRBD1 as D (5 bases). Germline CDR1 reads KGHSH; CDR2 reads LQKENI. This CDR3 has 15 residues. V lost 3 bases and J 1 base, leaving 11 bases between the germline ends. The CDR3 DNA reads TGTGCCAGCTCACCGACGGCACAGGGCACAGATACGCAGTATTTT. The encoded protein is CASSPTAQGTDTQYF.

This clone was seen more than once but under ten times. The rearrangement joins TRBV3-1 (or the pseudogene TRBV3-2) to TRBJ1-4; D might be TRBD1 (6 bases). Germline lookup yields CDR1 LGHDT and CDR2 YNNKEL (reference sequence). CDR3 size: 15 residues. V was clipped by 1 base and J by 7 bases, with 13 bases between them. The CDR3 DNA is TGTGCCAGCAGCCAAGGGTTCGACAGGTTTGAAAAACTGTTTTTT. Protein sequence: CASSQGFDRFEKLFF.

J is TRBJ2-3 and V is TRBV6-5; TRBD2 might be the D (6 bases). Trimming removed 6 bases at V and 1 base at J, with 14 bases between. This CDR3 region has 15 residues. Per germline, CDR1 MNHEY and CDR2 SVGAGI. CDR3 protein: CASSSRPGGTDTQYF. The DNA for the CDR3 is TGTGCCAGCAGCTCCCGTCCGGGGGGCACAGATACGCAGTATTTT.

The chain has TRBV20-1 and TRBJ1-1; D remains ambiguous. Germline V gene lookup returns CDR1 DFQATT and CDR2 SNEGSKA (reference sequence). The V gene lost 7 bases and the J gene lost 0 bases, with 6 bases spanning the gap. CDR3 length: 11 amino acids. The CDR3 DNA is TGCAGTGTAGAAGTGAACACTGAAGCTTTCTTT. As protein: CSVEVNTEAFF.

The V call is TRBV7-9, the J call TRBJ2-1, with 8 bases identical to TRBD1. There are 15 residues in the CDR3. Trimming took 2 bases from V and 8 from J; bases not matched to a gene: 8. Germline loops: CDR1 SEHNR, CDR2 FQNEAQ (reference sequence). This chain's CDR3 is CASSLPPGGAYEQFF. The CDR3 DNA reads TGTGCCAGCAGCTTACCGCCAGGGGGCGCGTATGAGCAGTTCTTC.

Regarding this clone: The junction shows a germline mismatch at one end, possibly a read error. The chain couples TRBV3-1 (or the pseudogene TRBV3-2) to TRBJ1-1; 7 positions agree with TRBD1. CDR1 is LGHDT and CDR2 is YNNKEL in the germline V gene (reference sequence). This CDR3 region has 13 residues. CDR3 amino acids: CASSQDRDRPLQF. The DNA for the CDR3 is TGTGCCAGCAGCCAAGATAGGGACAGACCGCTCCAATTT.

The V call is TRBV12-5, the J call TRBJ1-5; 9 bases map to TRBD1. The CDR3 sequence is 16 residues long. The V gene's germline CDR1 is LGHNT and CDR2 FRNRAP. The V gene end was trimmed by 1 base and the J gene end by 1 base; junction bases not matched to a gene: 2. This chain's CDR3 is CASGLAGQGSNQPQHF. The CDR3 DNA is TGTGCTAGTGGTTTGGCAGGACAGGGGAGCAATCAGCCCCAGCATTTT.

CDR3 sequence (DNA): TGTGCTAGTGGGTACGGCGGACTAGCGGGGAACTACGAGCAGTACTTC. It yields the protein CASGYGGLAGNYEQYF. This chain connects TRBV12-5 to TRBJ2-7, with 12 nucleotides matching TRBD2. With 6 bases clipped from V and 3 bases from J, the junction kept 9 bases outside the gene matches. In germline, CDR1 is LGHNT, CDR2 FRNRAP. The CDR3 consists of 16 residues. Looking up the rest from reference TRBV12-5 and TRBJ2-7 gives the full variable domain: DARVTQTPRHKVTEMGQEVTMRCQPILGHNTVFWYRQTMMQGLELLAYFRNRAPLDDSGMPKDRFSAEMPDATLATLKIQPSEPRDSAVYFCASGYGGLAGNYEQYFGPGTRLTVT.

The V call is TRBV24-1, the J call TRBJ2-5, with a weak D call TRBD1 (6 bases). This CDR3 is built from 18 residues. V was pared by 2 bases and J by 0 bases, with 18 bases between. Germline values: CDR1 KGHDR, CDR2 SFDVKD. CDR3 nucleotides: TGTGCCACCAGTGATTGGACGCCCGGGACATCCGACCAAGAGACCCAGTACTTC. Protein: CATSDWTPGTSDQETQYF.

This clone has only a few counts. The CDR3: CASSPRQLNTGELFF. The CDR3 DNA reads as TGTGCCAGCAGCCCCCGACAGTTAAACACCGGGGAGCTGTTTTTT. V is TRBV9 and J is TRBJ2-2; possible D gene TRBD1, 5 bases. Trimming cost V 4 bases and J 2 bases, with 12 bases left between them. There are 15 residues in the CDR3. The germline V gene encodes CDR1 SGDLS and CDR2 YYNGEE.

Only one count was recorded for this clone. V gene TRBV5-6 combines with J gene TRBJ1-2; D unresolved. V was pared by 3 bases and J by 7 bases, with 10 bases between. Germline loops: CDR1 SGHDT, CDR2 YYEEEE. CDR3 length: 12 amino acids. The CDR3 protein is CASSWEAGGYTF. The CDR3 DNA sequence: TGTGCCAGCAGCTGGGAGGCAGGTGGCTACACCTTC.

Regarding this clone: A much larger clone lies one base from this, so it may be a read error. The chain has TRBV9 and TRBJ2-3; 11 nucleotides match TRBD2. Germline CDR1 reads SGDLS; CDR2 reads YYNGEE. With V trimmed by 4 bases and J by 6 bases, 13 bases remained unmatched. The CDR3 extends over 17 amino acids. The CDR3 loop is CASSSSGSGGGWDTQYF. DNA of the CDR3: TGTGCCAGCAGCTCATCTGGTAGCGGGGGGGGCTGGGATACGCAGTATTTT.

This clone was counted a few times. This chain joins TRBV27 and TRBJ1-2, with D uncertain. The germline V gene encodes CDR1 MNHEY and CDR2 SMNVEV (reference sequence). Trimming stripped 7 bases from V and 8 bases from J, with 17 bases between. CDR3 length: 13 residues. The CDR3 DNA reads TGTGCCAGCAAGAACGGGAGGTCTCCGGGCTACACCTTC. Translating it yields CASKNGRSPGYTF.

The rearrangement joins TRBV12-2 to TRBJ1-4. TRBV12-2 is classified as a pseudogene. The CDR3 loop spans 17 amino acids. The CDR3: CASRPSDCKATNEKLFF. The DNA of the CDR3 is TGTGCAAGTCGCCCATCGGACTGTAAAGCAACTAATGAAAAACTGTTTTTT.

The rearrangement uses TRBV6-6 and TRBJ2-2; maybe TRBD2 (5 bases). Per the germline V gene, CDR1 is MNHNY and CDR2 is SVGAGI (reference sequence). CDR3 length: 13 amino acids. Trimming took off 6 bases at V and 7 bases at J, with 12 bases between the two ends. CDR3: CASSPRESGELFF. DNA of the CDR3: TGTGCCAGCAGCCCTCGGGAAAGCGGGGAGCTGTTTTTT.

This clone was observed once. This chain joins TRBV7-8 and TRBJ2-5; 9 bases map to TRBD2. V was pared by 4 bases and J by 2 bases, with 11 bases of the junction left unmatched. CDR1 is SGHVS and CDR2 is FQNEAQ in the germline V gene. The CDR3 covers 17 residues. CDR3 bases: TGTGCCAGCAGCTCACACCGTGGGCGGGGGGGACAAGAGACCCAGTACTTC. It specifies CASSSHRGRGGQETQYF.

This sequence joins TRBV12-5 and TRBJ2-1; 12 bases match TRBD1. This CDR3 is built from 16 residues. J lost 8 bases, V lost 7 bases, and 12 bases had no gene match. The germline gives CDR1 LGHNT, CDR2 FRNRAP. The CDR3, as DNA: TGTGCTAGTGATGCTAGGGACAGGGGGCTTATGGATGAGCAGTTCTTC. This gives the protein CASDARDRGLMDEQFF.

There are a few counts of this clone. The chain employs TRBV28 and TRBJ1-5, with D uncertain. Looked up from germline, CDR1 is MDHEN and CDR2 is SYDVKM. CDR3 length equals 13 residues. V was cut by 6 bases and J by 6 bases, with 12 bases left in between. Written as DNA, the CDR3 is TGTGCCAGCAGATCAGGATCGAGTCAGCCCCAGCATTTT. Its protein product is CASRSGSSQPQHF. Drawing the rest from reference TRBV28 and TRBJ1-5, the complete variable domain is DVKVTQSSRYLVKRTGEKVFLECVQDMDHENMFWYRQDPGLGLRLIYFSYDVKMKEKGDIPEGYSVSREKKERFSLILESASTNQTSMYLCASRSGSSQPQHFGDGTRLSIL.

In its sample, this clone was seen a few times. The chain joins TRBV15 to TRBJ1-5; 11 nucleotides match TRBD1. V lost 1 base and J lost 6; bases outside the gene matches: 2. In germline, CDR1 is LNHNV, CDR2 YYDKDF (reference sequence). The CDR3 is 15 residues long. The CDR3 coding sequence is TGTGCCACCAGCAGAGTGGACAGGGGGCGTCAGCCCCAGCATTTT. It specifies CATSRVDRGRQPQHF.

This clone was seen many times. This chain uses TRBV25-1 with TRBJ1-2, with 7 bases matching TRBD1. Germline assignment: CDR1 MGHDK and CDR2 SYGVNS. The CDR3 runs to 15 residues. Trimming at V came to 1 base and at J to 4 bases, leaving 6 bases not matched to a gene. The DNA of the CDR3 is TGTGCCAGCAGTGAATCAGGGGGGCCAACCTATGGCTACACCTTC. This gives the protein CASSESGGPTYGYTF.

The chain has TRBV10-2 and TRBJ2-3; 9 nucleotides line up with TRBD2. Germline V gene sequence: CDR1 WSHSY, CDR2 SAAADI. J lost 0 bases, V lost 5 bases, and 3 bases had no gene match. The CDR3 runs 15 residues. The chain's CDR3 is CASSRAGGSTDTQYF. The CDR3 coding sequence is TGCGCCAGCAGTAGAGCGGGGGGAAGCACAGATACGCAGTATTTT.

This clone was found once. V usage is TRBV30 and J usage is TRBJ1-5; 10 nucleotides align to TRBD1. V dropped 2 bases and J dropped 6; count of bases not matched to a gene: 4. This CDR3 comprises 14 residues. Germline CDR1 reads GTSNPN; CDR2 reads SVGIG (reference sequence). The DNA of the CDR3 is TGTGCCTGGAGTCGACAGGGGGCAGGTCAGCCCCAGCATTTT. This codes for CAWSRQGAGQPQHF.